This is a list of T cell receptor beta chains from one sample in a study of graft-versus-host responses after intestinal transplantation. Measured with immunoSEQ multiplex PCR; TCRdb has only the in-frame clones, and not every one. The repertoire consists of roughly 20,000 clones, with over 40% occurring once and the leading ten covering under 2%. The specimen comprised alloreactive CD8+ T cells from a mixed lymphocyte reaction culture, sampled before intestinal transplant. These receptors all stem from a human patient who received an intestinal transplant. Each CDR3 is given with its conserved first and last residue. A D gene is named only where the DNA matches it firmly. A row's size may be missing; if present it is once, few, many or a size class.

cdr3_nt	cdr3_aa	clone_size	j_call	v_call	d_call
TGTGCCAGCTCATCGGGACAGGCAGCAGGGGCCAACGTCCTGACTTTC	CASSSGQAAGANVLTF	NA	TRBJ2-6	TRBV18	TRBD1
TGCGCCAGCAGCTTGGGGGAATACGAGCAGTACTTC	CASSLGEYEQYF	NA	TRBJ2-7	TRBV5-1	NA
TGTGCCAGCAGCTTAGTTCCGGGACTAGCTCTTGAGCAGTACTTC	CASSLVPGLALEQYF	few	TRBJ2-7	TRBV11-1	TRBD2
TGTGCCAGCAGCTTGGGGGTTATAAGTGGCTACACCTTC	CASSLGVISGYTF	few	TRBJ1-2	TRBV7-2	NA
TGTGCCAGCAGTTTCCTCGCGGGGGGAGGAAACACCATATATTTT	CASSFLAGGGNTIYF	NA	TRBJ1-3	TRBV6-5	NA
TGTGCCAGCAGCGGGGGGACAGGAGGTGCTGGAAACACCATATATTTT	CASSGGTGGAGNTIYF	medium-sized	TRBJ1-3	TRBV7-3	TRBD1
TGTGCCAGCAGTGAGCAGGGGAGAGGTCAGCCCCAGCATTTT	CASSEQGRGQPQHF	NA	TRBJ1-5	TRBV6-1	NA
TGTGCCAGCAGCTTGACGGGGAGGAAAGGGGACACTGAAGTTTTCTTT	CASSLTGRKGDTEVFF	NA	TRBJ1-1	TRBV5-4	NA
TGTGCCAGCAGTTTGGTCAGGGCCTCAAATTTCTACGAGCAGTACTTC	CASSLVRASNFYEQYF	NA	TRBJ2-7	TRBV27	NA
TGCGCCAGCAGCCAAGATGGTAATGTTTATGGGGACAGCTACGAGCAGTACTTC	CASSQDGNVYGDSYEQYF	NA	TRBJ2-7	TRBV4-1	TRBD1
TGTGCCAGCAGCTTCGACAGGGACGAGACCCAGTACTTC	CASSFDRDETQYF	NA	TRBJ2-5	TRBV13	TRBD1
TGTGCCAGCAGCTCGAACCGGACTAGCATAGTCACAGATACGCAGTATTTT	CASSSNRTSIVTDTQYF	NA	TRBJ2-3	TRBV11-2	TRBD2
TGTGCCAGCTCGATTTTCTACGAGCAGTACTTC	CASSIFYEQYF	NA	TRBJ2-7	TRBV6-6	NA
TGTGCCAGCAGTCAGGAGAAGAACACTGAAGCTTTCTTT	CASSQEKNTEAFF	few	TRBJ1-1	TRBV2	NA
TGTGCCAGCACCTCCGGGGGAGATACGCAGTATTTT	CASTSGGDTQYF	NA	TRBJ2-3	TRBV6-1	NA
TGTGCCAGTAGTATCCCGGGAATTGACACCGGGGAGCTGTTTTTT	CASSIPGIDTGELFF	medium-sized	TRBJ2-2	TRBV19	NA
TGCGCCAGCAGCTTAGGGACAGCTGTCAATCAGCCCCAGCATTTT	CASSLGTAVNQPQHF	medium-sized	TRBJ1-5	TRBV5-1	TRBD1
TGTGCCAGCAGTGTTACCAGGGGGCAAAAACTGTTTTTT	CASSVTRGQKLFF	NA	TRBJ1-4	TRBV25-1	TRBD1
TGTGCCAGCAGCCTTACGGGACAGGGATACACTGAAGCTTTCTTT	CASSLTGQGYTEAFF	NA	TRBJ1-1	TRBV7-3	TRBD1
TGTGCCAGCAGCGGACGAACGGCCCCCAGCACAGATACGCAGTATTTT	CASSGRTAPSTDTQYF	NA	TRBJ2-3	TRBV9	NA
TGCAGCGCCGTGGGTATGGTACAAGAGACCCAGTACTTC	CSAVGMVQETQYF	NA	TRBJ2-5	TRBV29-1	NA
TGTGCCAGCAGTTTGACAGGAATCCATGGCTACACCTTC	CASSLTGIHGYTF	medium-sized	TRBJ1-2	TRBV28	NA